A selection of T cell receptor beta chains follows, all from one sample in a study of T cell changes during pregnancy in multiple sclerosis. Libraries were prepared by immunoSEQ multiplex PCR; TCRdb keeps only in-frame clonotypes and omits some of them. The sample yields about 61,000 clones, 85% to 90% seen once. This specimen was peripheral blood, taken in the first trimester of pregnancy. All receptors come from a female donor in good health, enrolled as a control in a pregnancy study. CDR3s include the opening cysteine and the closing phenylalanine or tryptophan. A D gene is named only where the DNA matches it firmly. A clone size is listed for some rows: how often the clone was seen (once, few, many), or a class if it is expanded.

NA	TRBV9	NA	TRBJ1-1	TGTGCCAGCAGCGTAGGGCTCATGAACACTGAAGCTTTCTTT	CASSVGLMNTEAFF
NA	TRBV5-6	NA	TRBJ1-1	TGTGCCAGCACCTTCGGGGGAAACACTGAAGCTTTCTTT	CASTFGGNTEAFF
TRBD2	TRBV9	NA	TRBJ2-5	TGTGCCAGCCACTCCGGAATAGCGGGGCCCCAAGAGACCCAGTACTTC	CASHSGIAGPQETQYF
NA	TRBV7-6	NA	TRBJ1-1	TGTGCCAGCAGCCCCGTGGCAGGGATTGAAGCTTTCTTT	CASSPVAGIEAFF
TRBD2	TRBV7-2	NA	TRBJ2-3	TGTGCCAGCAGCTTAGACCCGACTAGCGGAATGACAGATACGCAGTATTTT	CASSLDPTSGMTDTQYF
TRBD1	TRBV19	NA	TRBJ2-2	TGTGCCAGTAGAAGAGACAGGGCGTCCCCGAACACCGGGGAGCTGTTTTTT	CASRRDRASPNTGELFF
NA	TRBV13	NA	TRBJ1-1	TGTGCCAGCAGCTCTTCCTTTTTAGAACAGTTGGACACTGAAGCTTTCTTT	CASSSSFLEQLDTEAFF
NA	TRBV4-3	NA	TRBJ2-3	TGCGCCAGCAGCCAGTTGGAGCGGGATACGCAGTATTTT	CASSQLERDTQYF
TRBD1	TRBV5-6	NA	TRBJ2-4	TGTGCCAGCAACCCGCAAGGGGGCGAGGACATTCAGTACTTC	CASNPQGGEDIQYF
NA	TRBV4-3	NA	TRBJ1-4	TGCGCCAGCAGCCCCGGGACTCCCGTGAACAATGAAAAACTGTTTTTT	CASSPGTPVNNEKLFF
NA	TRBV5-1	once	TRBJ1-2	TGCGCCAGCAGCCCACCACCAGGGAAGGCTAACTATGGCTACACCTTC	CASSPPPGKANYGYTF
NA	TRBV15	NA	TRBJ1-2	TGTGCCACCAGCAGAGATACGAGGATTGTAGACTACACCTTC	CATSRDTRIVDYTF
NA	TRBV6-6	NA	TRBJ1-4	TGTGCCAGCAGGAGTGAAAAACTGTTTTTT	CASRSEKLFF
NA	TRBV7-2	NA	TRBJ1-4	TGTGCCAGCAGGCTAAACACAGGAACTAATGAAAAACTGTTTTTT	CASRLNTGTNEKLFF
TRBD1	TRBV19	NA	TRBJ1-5	TGTGCCAGTAGGTCCAGGGGGAGGCTTAGCAATCAGCCCCAGCATTTT	CASRSRGRLSNQPQHF
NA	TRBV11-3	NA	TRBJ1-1	TGTGCCAGCAGCCTAAGTGTTCGAGATGAAGCTTTCTTT	CASSLSVRDEAFF
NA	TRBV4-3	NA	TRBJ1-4	TGCGCCAGCAGCCAAGATTGGAGGACAGTTGAAAAACTGTTTTTT	CASSQDWRTVEKLFF
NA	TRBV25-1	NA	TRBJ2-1	TGTGCCAGCAGTGAATTGGGGACAGAGCAGTTCTTC	CASSELGTEQFF
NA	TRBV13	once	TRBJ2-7	TGTGCCAGCAGCTTAAGCGAGCTCTCGTACGAGCAGTACTTC	CASSLSELSYEQYF
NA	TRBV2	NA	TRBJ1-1	TGTGCCAGCAGTGTGGGCTCTAACACTGAAGCTTTCTTT	CASSVGSNTEAFF
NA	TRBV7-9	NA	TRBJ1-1	TGTGCCAGCAGCTTACCCCCAGGGCCCCACACTGAAGCTTTCTTT	CASSLPPGPHTEAFF
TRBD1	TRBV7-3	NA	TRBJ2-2	TGTGCCAGCAGCGGTGACAGGGGACGGGCCGGGGAGCTGTTTTTT	CASSGDRGRAGELFF
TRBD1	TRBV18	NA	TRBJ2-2	TGTGCCAGCTCACGACAGGGCAACACCGGGGAGCTGTTTTTT	CASSRQGNTGELFF
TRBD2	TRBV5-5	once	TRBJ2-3	TGTGCCAGCAGCAGAACGACTAGCGGGGCACCTCGGGATACGCAGTATTTT	CASSRTTSGAPRDTQYF
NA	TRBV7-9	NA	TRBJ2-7	TGTGCCAGCAGCTTCGGGGGACTCTACGAGCAGTACTTC	CASSFGGLYEQYF
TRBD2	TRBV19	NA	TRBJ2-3	TGTGCCAGTAGCCCGGGGGGCGGGGGGAGGAATACGCAGTATTTT	CASSPGGGGRNTQYF
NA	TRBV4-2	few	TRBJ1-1	TGTGCCAGCAGCCAAGAAGGTCGGACACCTGAAGCTTTCTTT	CASSQEGRTPEAFF
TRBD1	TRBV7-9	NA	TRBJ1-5	TGTGCCAGCAGCCCGCAACAGGGGTCTCAGCCCCAGCATTTT	CASSPQQGSQPQHF
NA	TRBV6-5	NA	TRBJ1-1	TGTGCCAGCTCAAGAGGGCTTTCAGCTTTCTTT	CASSRGLSAFF
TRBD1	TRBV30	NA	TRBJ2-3	TGTGCCTGGAGGGTATTTCCAAGGGACAGGGGAATATCAGATACGCAGTATTTT	CAWRVFPRDRGISDTQYF
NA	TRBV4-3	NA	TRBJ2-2	TGCGCCAGCAGCCAAGATCCCTCCGGGGAGCTGTTTTTT	CASSQDPSGELFF
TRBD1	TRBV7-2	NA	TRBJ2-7	TGTGCCAGCAGCCGACAGGGATATAATCCCTACGAGCAGTACTTC	CASSRQGYNPYEQYF